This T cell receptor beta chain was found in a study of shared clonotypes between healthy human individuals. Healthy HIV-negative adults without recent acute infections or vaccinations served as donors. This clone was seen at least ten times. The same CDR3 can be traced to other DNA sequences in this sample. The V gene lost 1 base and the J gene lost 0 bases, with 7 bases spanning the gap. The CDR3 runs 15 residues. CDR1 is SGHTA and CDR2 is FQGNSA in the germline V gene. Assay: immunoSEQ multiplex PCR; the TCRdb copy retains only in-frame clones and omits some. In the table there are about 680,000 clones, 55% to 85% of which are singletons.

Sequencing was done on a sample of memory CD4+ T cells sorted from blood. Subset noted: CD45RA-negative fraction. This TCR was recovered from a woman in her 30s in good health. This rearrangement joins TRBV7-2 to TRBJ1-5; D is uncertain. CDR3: CASSLGLNSNQPQHF. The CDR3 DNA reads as TGTGCCAGCAGCTTAGGCCTGAATAGCAATCAGCCCCAGCATTTT.